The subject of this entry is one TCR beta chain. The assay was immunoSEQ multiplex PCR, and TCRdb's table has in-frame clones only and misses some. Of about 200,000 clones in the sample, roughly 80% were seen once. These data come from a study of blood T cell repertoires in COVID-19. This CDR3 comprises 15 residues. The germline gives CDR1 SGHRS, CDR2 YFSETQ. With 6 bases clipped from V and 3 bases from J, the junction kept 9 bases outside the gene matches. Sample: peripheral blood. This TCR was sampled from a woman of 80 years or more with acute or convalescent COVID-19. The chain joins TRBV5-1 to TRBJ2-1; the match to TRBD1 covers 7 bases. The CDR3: CASTVTGDGYNEQFF. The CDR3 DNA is TGCGCCAGCACCGTAACAGGGGACGGCTACAATGAGCAGTTCTTC.